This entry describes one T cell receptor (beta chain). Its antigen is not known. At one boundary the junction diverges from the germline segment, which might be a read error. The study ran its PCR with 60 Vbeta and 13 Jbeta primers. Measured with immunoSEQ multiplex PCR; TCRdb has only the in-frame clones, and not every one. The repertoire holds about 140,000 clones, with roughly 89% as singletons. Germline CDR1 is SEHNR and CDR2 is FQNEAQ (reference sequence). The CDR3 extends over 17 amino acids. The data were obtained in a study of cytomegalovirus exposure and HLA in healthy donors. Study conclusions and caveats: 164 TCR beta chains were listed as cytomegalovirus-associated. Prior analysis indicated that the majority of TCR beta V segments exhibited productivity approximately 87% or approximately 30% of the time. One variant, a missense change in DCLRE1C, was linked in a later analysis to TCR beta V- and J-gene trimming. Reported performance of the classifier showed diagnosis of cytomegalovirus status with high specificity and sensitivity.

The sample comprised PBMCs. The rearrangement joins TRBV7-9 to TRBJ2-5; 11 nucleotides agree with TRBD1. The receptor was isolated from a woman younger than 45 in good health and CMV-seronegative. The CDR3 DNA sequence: TGTTCCAGCAGCTCCTGGGTCCGGGGACAGGGGGGGGAGACCCAGTACTTC. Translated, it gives CSSSSWVRGQGGETQYF.